The 17 T cell receptor beta chains given below trace back to one sample, sequenced in a study of preoperative IRX-2 immunotherapy in early breast cancer. Produced via immunoSEQ multiplex PCR; TCRdb's table is partial and in-frame only. The repertoire consists of approximately 28,000 clones, with roughly four fifths occurring once and the leading ten covering 3% to 3.5%. Treatment in this sample: preoperative locoregional IRX-2 cytokine immunotherapy. Collection of the sample occurred from a patient treated with IRX-2 immunotherapy. These receptors all come from a human donor with breast cancer.

The chain recombines TRBV6-8 with TRBJ1-4; no clear D. Looked up from germline, CDR1 is MNHGY and CDR2 is SAAAGT. V was cut by 4 bases and J by 0 bases, with 9 bases left in between. This CDR3 spans 15 amino acids. In DNA form, the CDR3 reads TGTGCCAGCAGTTTCCGGATTGCAACTAATGAAAAACTGTTTTTT. Translating gives CASSFRIATNEKLFF.

This chain joins TRBV28 and TRBJ2-4, with D perhaps matching TRBD1 (5 bases). The CDR3 length is 14 residues. V was clipped by 2 bases and J by 1 base, with 6 bases between them. Germline assignment: CDR1 MDHEN and CDR2 SYDVKM. CDR3 loop: CASSLAGAKNIQYF. The CDR3 coding sequence is TGTGCCAGCAGTTTAGCAGGGGCCAAAAACATTCAGTACTTC.

The V gene is TRBV4-1, the J gene TRBJ2-1, with 11 nucleotides matching TRBD2. The CDR3 contains 20 residues. The junction had 12 bases not matched to a gene; V was cut back by 1 base and J by 1 base. CDR1 and CDR2 from the germline V gene are MGHRA and YSYEKL. In DNA form, the CDR3 reads TGCGCCAGCAGCCAAGGTGGAGGGGCTAGCGGGGGGAGGTCCTACAATGAGCAGTTCTTC. Encoded protein: CASSQGGGASGGRSYNEQFF.

The chain couples TRBV6-8 to TRBJ2-4; 10 bases are a match to TRBD2. J was trimmed by 5 bases and V by 3 bases; bases with no gene match: 7. Germline V gene lookup returns CDR1 MNHGY and CDR2 SAAAGT. This CDR3 comprises 16 residues. Here the CDR3 DNA reads TGTGCCAGCAGTTATGAGCGGGGGGGCTGGCAAAACATTCAGTACTTC. Protein product: CASSYERGGWQNIQYF.

The rearrangement uses TRBV19 and TRBJ2-1, with 11 bases fitting TRBD2. Germline V gene sequence: CDR1 LNHDA, CDR2 SQIVND (reference sequence). V gave up 5 bases and J gave up 0 bases; unmatched junction bases: 6. The CDR3 runs 17 residues. Here the CDR3 reads CASSGVAGGYSYNEQFF. CDR3 nucleotides: TGTGCCAGTAGTGGGGTAGCGGGAGGGTACTCCTACAATGAGCAGTTCTTC.

The chain carries TRBV19 and TRBJ2-1, with TRBD2 matching 8 bases. V lost 7 bases and J lost 5; bases outside the gene matches: 13. Germline V gene sequence: CDR1 LNHDA, CDR2 SQIVND (reference sequence). This CDR3 spans 16 amino acids. The CDR3: CASTPEGTRAHNEQFF. As DNA, the CDR3 is TGTGCCAGTACCCCAGAAGGGACTAGGGCTCACAATGAGCAGTTCTTC.

The rearrangement uses TRBV7-6 and TRBJ1-5, with D possibly TRBD1 on 5 matching bases. With 3 bases removed from V and 2 bases from J, the gap between germline ends came to 11 bases. CDR1 and CDR2 from the germline V gene are SGHVS and FNYEAQ. The CDR3 runs to 15 residues. The CDR3 DNA is TGTGCCAGCAGCTTGCGGGGGTTTGGCAATCAGCCCCAGCATTTT. This translates into CASSLRGFGNQPQHF.

Concerning this clone: The junction differs from germline at one of its ends, possibly a read error. The chain couples TRBV6-8 to TRBJ2-7; 10 nucleotides agree with TRBD1. The CDR3 contains 13 residues. Germline CDR1 and CDR2: MNHGY and SAAAGT. CDR3 nucleotide sequence: TGTGCCATCAGTGGGACAGGGGACTACGAGCAGTACTTC. As protein: CAISGTGDYEQYF.

This sequence joins TRBV29-1 and TRBJ2-1, with D perhaps assigned TRBD1 or TRBD2 (5 bases each). CDR3 length: 14 residues. Germline CDR1 reads SQVTM; CDR2 reads ANQGSEA. Trimming shortened V by 2 bases and J by 8 bases, and 16 bases separated the two germline ends. The CDR3 region has the DNA TGCAGCGTTGAATTGAGGGGATCTGTTGATGAGCAGTTCTTC. Its protein product is CSVELRGSVDEQFF.

The V gene is TRBV4-1, the J gene TRBJ2-2, with TRBD2 as a possible D gene (5 bases). V dropped 8 bases and J dropped 2 bases, with 6 bases sitting between them. CDR3 size: 12 residues. CDR1 is MGHRA and CDR2 is YSYEKL in the germline V gene. CDR3 DNA: TGCGCCAGCGGACTTAACACCGGGGAGCTGTTTTTT. It specifies CASGLNTGELFF.

The chain combines TRBV11-3 with TRBJ2-1; 12 positions match TRBD2. V lost 3 bases to trimming and J lost 9 bases; unmatched junction nucleotides: 9. The germline CDR1 and CDR2 sequences are SGHNT and YENEEA. The length of the CDR3 is 16 residues. CDR3 amino acids: CASSFYLAGGPGEQFF. The CDR3 coding sequence is TGTGCCAGCAGCTTTTATCTAGCGGGAGGGCCAGGTGAGCAGTTCTTC.

The rearrangement uses TRBV7-6 and TRBJ1-1, with D maybe TRBD1 (5 bases). This CDR3 is built from 16 residues. CDR1 and CDR2 (germline): SGHVS, FNYEAQ. Trimming stripped 5 bases from V and 1 base from J, with 17 bases between. CDR3 DNA sequence: TGTGCCAGCAGCCAGACCCAGGGCGTCCGGAACACTGAAGCTTTCTTT. Translated, it gives CASSQTQGVRNTEAFF.

The chain employs TRBV6-8 and TRBJ1-1; a possible D gene is TRBD1 (6 bases). CDR3 size: 14 residues. V was clipped by 6 bases and J by 8 bases, with 19 bases between them. Germline values: CDR1 MNHGY, CDR2 SAAAGT. The DNA of the CDR3 is TGTGCCAGCAGCTCCACTGGGGGGCTCGGGGAAGCTTTCTTT. Its translation is CASSSTGGLGEAFF.

V and J are TRBV28 and TRBJ2-2; the match to TRBD2 covers 7 bases. The CDR3 sequence is 13 residues long. The V and J ends lost 6 bases and 4 bases, in that order; junction bases with no gene match: 2. In germline, CDR1 is MDHEN, CDR2 SYDVKM. CDR3 DNA sequence: TGTGCCAGCAGAACTAGCGTCACCGGGGAGCTGTTTTTT. Protein product: CASRTSVTGELFF.

The V and J genes are TRBV11-3 and TRBJ2-5, with D possibly TRBD2 on 5 matching bases. The V end lost 4 bases, the J end lost 3 bases, and 18 bases lay between the germline ends. Germline V CDR1 and CDR2: SGHNT, YENEEA. The CDR3 length is 16 residues. CDR3 sequence reads: CASSCGAVDGKETQYF. CDR3 sequence (DNA): TGTGCCAGCAGCTGTGGAGCCGTTGACGGGAAAGAGACCCAGTACTTC.

The chain uses TRBV6-4 and TRBJ1-6; D is ambiguous. Per germline, CDR1 MRHNA and CDR2 SNTAGT. V lost 5 bases to trimming and J lost 9 bases, with 14 bases between them. The CDR3 length is 14 residues. CDR3 bases: TGTGCCAGCAGTTACCGCTTAGGTACTTCACCCCTCCACTTT. Amino acid sequence: CASSYRLGTSPLHF.

The rearrangement uses TRBV6-8 and TRBJ1-2; D gene unclear. The V gene lost 7 bases and the J gene lost 5 bases, with 14 bases spanning the gap. Germline CDR1 reads MNHGY; CDR2 reads SAAAGT. The CDR3 runs to 13 residues. The CDR3 nucleotides are TGTGCCAGCACCCCCGGTGGATTGTATGGCTACACCTTC. This codes for CASTPGGLYGYTF.